This entry features one T cell receptor (beta chain) sequence. Its specificity is not known. The CDR3 length is 15 residues. Germline V CDR1 and CDR2: MNHEY, SVGAGI. J was trimmed by 8 bases and V by 6 bases; bases with no gene match: 9. This sample was taken from a study of cytomegalovirus exposure and HLA in healthy donors. Study in general: From about 180 million T cells, an earlier analysis saw roughly 120 million unique TCR beta sequences. Study results and caveats: Researchers catalogued under 200 TCR beta chains as cytomegalovirus-associated.

Researchers ran the PCR with 60 Vbeta and 13 Jbeta primers. Original data processing: Later analysis identified tens of millions of unique TCR beta chains, about 10 million shared. The data were produced by immunoSEQ multiplex PCR, yet TCRdb's version contains in-frame clones alone and is incomplete. Clonal size and the V and J genes are those of that table, whereas D and trimming came from the DNA. The sample lists about 140,000 clones; just under 80% were seen once. Sequenced: PBMCs. This sequence was found in a man aged 30 to 45 in good health and CMV-seronegative. The chain links TRBV6-5 to TRBJ2-1; TRBD2 matches 11 bases. CDR3 sequence: CASRLAGGPLDEQFF. The CDR3 DNA reads as TGTGCCAGCAGATTAGCGGGAGGGCCTCTGGATGAGCAGTTCTTC.